A selection of T cell receptor beta chains follows, all from one sample in a study of T-cell reconstitution after alpha-beta-depleted transplantation in children. TCRdb ran MiXCR on the PCR reads and lists one entry per CDR3 protein. This sample has over 550,000 distinct CDR3 sequences; over 9.5% occur once, and the top ten carry about 4%. Sample: PBMCs from the stem cell graft donor, taken from the stem cell graft. Receptors originate from a human donor who donated a stem cell graft to a child with acute myeloid leukemia. CDR3s include the opening cysteine and the closing phenylalanine or tryptophan. The D gene is left open where the match is weak. The listing skips clone size in some rows; elsewhere it reads once, few, many or a size class.

>-|TRBV4-3|TRBJ2-7|many
CASSQDTSRIYEQYF
TGCGCCAGCAGCCAAGATACGTCCAGGATTTACGAGCAGTACTTC
>TRBD2|TRBV20-1|TRBJ2-1|-
CSASGRRNNEQFF
TGCAGTGCCAGCGGGAGGCGGAACAATGAGCAGTTCTTC
>-|TRBV10-3|TRBJ1-3|many
CAISESVQTGKTIYF
TGTGCCATCAGTGAGTCAGTCCAGACGGGAAAAACCATATATTTT
>TRBD2|TRBV6-2/TRBV6-3|TRBJ2-1|many
CASSYGRDTYRLAGVGEQFF
TGTGCCAGCAGTTACGGCCGGGACACCTACCGACTAGCGGGAGTAGGGGAGCAGTTCTTC
>TRBD1|TRBV6-2/TRBV6-3|TRBJ2-7|-
CASSYVDRDHEQYF
TGTGCCAGCAGTTACGTGGACAGGGACCACGAGCAGTACTTC
>TRBD1|TRBV5-1|TRBJ2-1|-
CASSLIPPGQRTSSYNEQFF
TGCGCCAGCAGCTTGATCCCCCCGGGACAGCGGACTTCCTCCTACAATGAGCAGTTCTTC
>-|TRBV6-4|TRBJ2-2|-
CASRQQGGNTGELFF
TGTGCCAGCAGACAACAGGGCGGGAACACCGGGGAGCTGTTTTTT
>-|TRBV6-2/TRBV6-3|TRBJ2-7|-
CASSYAVFLYEQYF
TGTGCCAGCAGTTACGCAGTCTTTCTCTACGAGCAGTACTTC
>-|TRBV7-2|TRBJ1-2|-
CASERGRANYGYTF
TGTGCCAGCGAGAGGGGGAGGGCTAACTATGGCTACACCTTC
>TRBD2|TRBV6-5|TRBJ2-2|-
CASSYSTSGNTGELFF
TGTGCCAGCAGTTACTCGACTAGCGGGAACACCGGGGAGCTGTTTTTT
>-|TRBV20-1|TRBJ1-1|-
CSARDSRGDLAFF
TGCAGTGCTAGGGATTCCCGGGGCGACTTGGCTTTCTTT
>-|TRBV29-1|TRBJ2-5|-
CSVDPRGTETQYF
TGCAGCGTTGACCCCCGGGGGACGGAGACCCAGTACTTC
>-|TRBV2|TRBJ2-3|-
CASSESLEAAVDTQYF
TGTGCCAGCAGTGAGTCCCTAGAAGCGGCTGTAGATACGCAGTATTTT
>-|TRBV7-2|TRBJ1-2|many
CASSLVGRGYTF
TGTGCCAGCAGCTTAGTCGGGAGGGGCTACACCTTC
>TRBD2|TRBV12-3/TRBV12-4|TRBJ2-1|many
CASSSSGRASGQFF
TGTGCCAGCAGTTCAAGCGGGAGGGCCTCGGGGCAGTTCTTC
>-|TRBV3-1|TRBJ2-5|few
CASTGGAHGTQYF
TGTGCCAGCACAGGAGGTGCCCACGGGACCCAGTACTTC
>-|TRBV5-5|TRBJ1-1|-
CASSLSTASNTEAFF
TGTGCCAGCAGCTTGAGTACAGCTAGTAACACTGAAGCTTTCTTT
>TRBD1|TRBV11-2|TRBJ2-6|many
CASSYTGTGLSGANVLTF
TGTGCCAGCAGCTACACCGGGACAGGTCTCTCTGGGGCCAACGTCCTGACTTTC
>-|TRBV20-1|TRBJ2-7|-
CTLGPSSYEQYF
TGCACCCTCGGGCCCAGCTCCTACGAGCAGTACTTC
>TRBD2|TRBV29-1|TRBJ2-2|few
CSVGLAGANTGELFF
TGCAGCGTTGGACTAGCGGGCGCGAACACCGGGGAGCTGTTTTTT
>-|TRBV5-1|TRBJ2-2|-
CASGLERPSIAGELFF
TGCGCCAGCGGCTTGGAGCGGCCCTCTATAGCCGGGGAGCTGTTTTTT
>-|TRBV27|TRBJ2-3|-
CASASRDTQYF
TGTGCCAGCGCGTCTAGGGATACGCAGTATTTT
>TRBD1|TRBV6-5|TRBJ1-2|-
CASSYEGQGLYGYTF
TGTGCCAGCAGTTACGAGGGACAGGGACTCTATGGCTACACCTTC
>TRBD1|TRBV10-3|TRBJ2-5|many
CASTTGYQETQYF
TGTGCCAGCACGACAGGGTACCAAGAGACCCAGTACTTC
>TRBD2|TRBV7-2|TRBJ2-1|many
CASSIKTSGRPYNEQFF
TGTGCCAGCAGCATTAAGACTAGCGGGAGACCCTACAATGAGCAGTTCTTC
>-|TRBV7-2|TRBJ1-1|few
CASSLSGVGMRDTEAFF
TGTGCCAGCAGCTTAAGTGGTGTCGGGATGAGGGACACTGAAGCTTTCTTT
>TRBD1|TRBV12-3/TRBV12-4|TRBJ2-2|few
CASSPNSGGSGELFF
TGTGCCAGCAGCCCAAACTCAGGGGGCTCCGGGGAGCTGTTTTTT
>-|TRBV6-2/TRBV6-3|TRBJ1-1|many
CASNRQVMNTEAFF
TGTGCCAGCAACCGACAGGTTATGAACACTGAAGCTTTCTTT
>TRBD2|TRBV4-2|TRBJ2-7|-
CASSQGTSGHYEQYF
TGTGCCAGCAGCCAAGGGACTAGCGGGCACTACGAGCAGTACTTC
>-|TRBV7-2|TRBJ1-1|few
CASSFPLVGSEAFF
TGTGCCAGCAGCTTCCCGTTAGTGGGCAGCGAAGCTTTCTTT
>TRBD2|TRBV6-5|TRBJ2-7|few
CASSYSPSGRLYEQYF
TGTGCCAGCAGTTACTCCCCTAGCGGGAGGCTCTACGAGCAGTACTTC
>-|TRBV5-6|TRBJ2-7|-
CASSQGTAEQYF
TGTGCCAGCAGCCAAGGGACGGCGGAGCAGTACTTC
>-|TRBV5-4|TRBJ2-5|few
CASSGTPGHRTVAQYF
TGTGCCAGCAGCGGGACACCGGGACATCGTACGGTGGCCCAGTACTTC
>-|TRBV30|TRBJ2-7|few
CAWNDLSRYEQYF
TGTGCCTGGAACGACCTATCACGATACGAGCAGTACTTC
>TRBD2|TRBV12-3/TRBV12-4|TRBJ2-7|many
CASSLGELAGAHLF
TGTGCCAGCAGTTTAGGAGAACTAGCGGGCGCTCATCTCTTC
>TRBD1|TRBV6-5|TRBJ2-1|-
CASSYDRGGLNEQFF
TGTGCCAGCAGTTACGACAGGGGGGGTCTCAATGAGCAGTTCTTC
>-|TRBV3-1|TRBJ2-2|few
CASSLTFGGANTGELFF
TGTGCCAGCAGCCTTACCTTTGGGGGAGCGAACACCGGGGAGCTGTTTTTT
>-|TRBV7-2|TRBJ2-1|many
CASSLYDNEQFF
TGTGCCAGCAGCTTGTATGACAATGAGCAGTTCTTC
>TRBD2|TRBV29-1|TRBJ2-1|-
CSVVASGRAGNEQFF
TGCAGCGTTGTTGCTAGCGGGAGGGCCGGGAATGAGCAGTTCTTC
>-|TRBV4-2|TRBJ1-2|-
CASSQDPGPNYGYTF
TGTGCCAGCAGCCAAGATCCAGGTCCTAACTATGGCTACACCTTC
>TRBD2|TRBV11-2|TRBJ2-7|few
CASSLRDFGGGEQYF
TGTGCCAGCAGCCTTAGGGACTTCGGGGGGGGCGAGCAGTACTTC
>-|TRBV9|TRBJ1-1|few
CASSSLGREDTEAFF
TGTGCCAGCAGCTCTCTTGGGAGGGAGGACACTGAAGCTTTCTTT
>TRBD2|TRBV27|TRBJ2-3|many
CASSRIALAADTQYF
TGTGCCAGCAGCCGTATCGCCCTAGCGGCAGATACGCAGTATTTT
>TRBD2|TRBV25-1|TRBJ2-1|many
CASSEGSGAYNEQFF
TGTGCCAGCAGTGAAGGAAGCGGGGCGTACAATGAGCAGTTCTTC
>TRBD1|TRBV7-9|TRBJ1-1|few
CASSFFRGLLDTEAFF
TGTGCCAGCAGCTTCTTCAGGGGGTTGTTAGACACTGAAGCTTTCTTT
>TRBD2|TRBV3-1|TRBJ2-1|few
CASSHLTSGSLSYNEQFF
TGTGCCAGCAGCCACCTGACTAGCGGGAGCCTCTCCTACAATGAGCAGTTCTTC
>-|TRBV9|TRBJ2-3|many
CASSANTDTQYF
TGTGCCAGCAGCGCCAACACAGATACGCAGTATTTT